The rows below give T cell receptor beta chains drawn from one sample of a study of blood T cell repertoires in COVID-19. The protocol was immunoSEQ multiplex PCR, while the TCRdb copy is restricted to in-frame clones and leaves out a portion. The sample includes around 230,000 clones, about four fifths of them seen just once. The sequencing input was peripheral blood. Receptor source: a woman in her thirties or forties with active or convalescent COVID-19. Both conserved end residues are part of each CDR3. A D gene is named only where the DNA matches it firmly. Clone sizes are given selectively: once, few, many, or a class where the clone is expanded.

J	D	size	V	DNA	CDR3
TRBJ1-5	NA	NA	TRBV5-4	TGTGCCAGCAGCTTGGTCGGGGGGCCCAACCCGCAAAATCAGCCCCAGCATTTT	CASSLVGGPNPQNQPQHF
TRBJ1-2	TRBD1	once	TRBV19	TGTGCCAGTAGCATTGGACAGGCTAACTATGGCTACACCTTC	CASSIGQANYGYTF
TRBJ1-1	NA	NA	TRBV7-6	TGTGCCAGCAGGACCAGGGGGAACACTGAAGCTTTCTTT	CASRTRGNTEAFF
TRBJ1-2	NA	once	TRBV3-1/TRBV3-2	TGTGCCAGCAGTCCACAGGGAAACTATGGCTACACCTTC	CASSPQGNYGYTF
TRBJ2-1	TRBD2	NA	TRBV9	TGTGCCAGCAGCTTTAACGAGCGGGACTTCTCCTACAATGAGCAGTTCTTC	CASSFNERDFSYNEQFF
TRBJ2-5	TRBD2	NA	TRBV3-1/TRBV3-2	TGTGCCAGCAGCCAACCATACTTTACTAGCGGGGACAGGATAGGGGAGACCCAGTACTTC	CASSQPYFTSGDRIGETQYF
TRBJ2-3	NA	many	TRBV4-2	TGTGCCAGCAGCCAAGGGTCAGGCACGCAGTATTTT	CASSQGSGTQYF
TRBJ1-6	TRBD1	NA	TRBV5-1	TGCGCCAGCAGCTCCGTGACAGGGCTAAAGAATTCACCCCTCCACTTT	CASSSVTGLKNSPLHF
TRBJ1-2	TRBD1	NA	TRBV19	TGTGCCAGTAGTATGGGGACAGGGGGAAACTATGGCTACACCTTC	CASSMGTGGNYGYTF
TRBJ2-2	NA	NA	TRBV4-1	TGCGCCAGCAGCCACAAATACAACTACGGGGGACCGAACACCGGGGAGCTGTTTTTT	CASSHKYNYGGPNTGELFF
TRBJ1-1	NA	NA	TRBV2	TGTGCCAGCAGTGAAGTCGCGGTGAGGGATACTGAAGCTTTCTTT	CASSEVAVRDTEAFF
TRBJ2-7	TRBD1	NA	TRBV7-9	TGTGCCAGCAGCTCCGGGGCAGGGGGCTACGAGCAGTACTTC	CASSSGAGGYEQYF
TRBJ1-5	TRBD1	NA	TRBV7-9	TGTGCCAGCAGCGGGACAGGGGGCGGCAATCAGCCCCAGCATTTT	CASSGTGGGNQPQHF
TRBJ1-2	NA	NA	TRBV6-2/TRBV6-3	TGTGCCAGCAGTTACTCGGGGGGAGAAGGTGGCTACACCTTC	CASSYSGGEGGYTF
TRBJ1-2	NA	NA	TRBV5-4	TGTGCCAGCAGCTTGTCGGCAGGGGCTGTGTATGGCTACACCTTC	CASSLSAGAVYGYTF
TRBJ2-2	TRBD1	NA	TRBV19	TGTGCCAGTAGTGAAGGGACAGGGGGGAACACCGGGGAGCTGTTTTTT	CASSEGTGGNTGELFF
TRBJ2-3	TRBD1	NA	TRBV5-1	TGCGCCAGCAGCTTGGGGGACAGAGATACAGATACGCAGTATTTT	CASSLGDRDTDTQYF
TRBJ2-7	TRBD2	NA	TRBV6-2/TRBV6-3	TGTGCCAGCAGCCGCGGACTAGCGGGAGGGCCGTACGAGCAGTACTTC	CASSRGLAGGPYEQYF
TRBJ2-3	NA	NA	TRBV5-1	TGCGCCAGCAGCTTGGCCCCTAGTGGGGCGGATACGCAGTATTTT	CASSLAPSGADTQYF
TRBJ2-7	TRBD2	NA	TRBV27	TGTGCCAGCAGTTTGGGACTACTCGCTCGGGAGCAGTACTTC	CASSLGLLAREQYF
TRBJ2-3	NA	NA	TRBV3-1/TRBV3-2	TGTGCCAGCAGACTCATTTCGGGGGATACGCAGTATTTT	CASRLISGDTQYF
TRBJ2-1	NA	NA	TRBV27	TGTGCCAGCAGCGTCCTAGTCCCCGCGGAGCAGTTCTTC	CASSVLVPAEQFF
TRBJ2-3	NA	NA	TRBV7-2	TGTGCCAGCAGCCCTCTTGCAGCAGATACGCAGTATTTT	CASSPLAADTQYF
TRBJ1-2	NA	NA	TRBV19	TGTGCCAGTACCCTCGGACAGCCCTTTGTCTTGACCTTC	CASTLGQPFVLTF
TRBJ1-2	TRBD1	NA	TRBV19	TGTGCCAGTAGTATCGGGGACAGCCTACTTTATGGCTACACCTTC	CASSIGDSLLYGYTF
TRBJ2-1	NA	NA	TRBV20-1	TGCAGTGCTAGTCCGCGTGATGAGCAGTTCTTC	CSASPRDEQFF
TRBJ1-1	NA	NA	TRBV29-1	TGCAGCGCCAGGGCCAGAGTACTAGCATGGATGAACACTGAAGCTTTCTTT	CSARARVLAWMNTEAFF
TRBJ1-5	NA	NA	TRBV19	TGTGCCAGTAGACCGGGACAAACCAATCAGCCCCAGCATTTT	CASRPGQTNQPQHF
TRBJ1-5	NA	few	TRBV27	TGTGCCAGCAGTCCCTTCAGGGGCCAGCCCCAGCATTTT	CASSPFRGQPQHF
TRBJ2-7	NA	few	TRBV24-1	TGTGCCACCAGTGATTCTACCGCCTACGAGCAGTACTTC	CATSDSTAYEQYF
TRBJ2-5	NA	NA	TRBV7-3	TGTGCCAGCACCATTGTCAGCAGGGGGGTGGAAGAGACCCAGTACTTC	CASTIVSRGVEETQYF
TRBJ2-2	NA	NA	TRBV19	TGTGCCAGTAGTTTACCGGGACATAACACCGGGGAGCTGTTTTTT	CASSLPGHNTGELFF
TRBJ1-1	TRBD1	few	TRBV28	TGTGCCAGCAGTTTAGGAGCCAGGGGGGACACTGAAGCTTTCTTT	CASSLGARGDTEAFF
TRBJ2-7	NA	NA	TRBV3-1/TRBV3-2	TGTGCCAGCGGGCCAACTTTAGGCTCCTACGAGCAGTACTTC	CASGPTLGSYEQYF
TRBJ1-2	TRBD1	NA	TRBV2	TGTGCCAGCAGTACACAGGGGGAGAACTATGGCTACACCTTC	CASSTQGENYGYTF
TRBJ2-1	NA	NA	TRBV18	TGTGCCAGCTCACCACTCTCCAATGAGCAGTTCTTC	CASSPLSNEQFF
TRBJ2-6	NA	NA	TRBV19	TGTGCCAGTAGTATCGTTGGGGCCAACGTCCTGACTTTC	CASSIVGANVLTF
TRBJ1-2	TRBD1	NA	TRBV24-1	TGTGCCACCAGTGATTTTGCCCCGAGGACAGGGCTGTGGGACGGCTACACCTTC	CATSDFAPRTGLWDGYTF
TRBJ1-6	NA	NA	TRBV6-4	TGTGCCAGCAGTGATGGCAGGGAAAGCTCACCCCTCCACTTT	CASSDGRESSPLHF
TRBJ2-7	NA	NA	TRBV19	TGTGCCAGTAGTATACAGGGGTACAACGAGCAGTACTTC	CASSIQGYNEQYF
TRBJ1-1	NA	few	TRBV5-1	TGCGCCAGCAGCCCGGGGGGGAACACTGAAGCTTTCTTT	CASSPGGNTEAFF
TRBJ1-3	TRBD1	NA	TRBV9	TGTGCCAGCAGCTCCCGGACAGGGGGCCACTCTGGAAACACCATATATTTT	CASSSRTGGHSGNTIYF